The 21 T cell receptor beta chains presented below share a single source sample, sequenced in a study of immune reconstitution after stem cell transplant in scleroderma. TCRdb called the RT-PCR reads again in MiXCR, with one record for every CDR3 protein. The sample has roughly 3,000 distinct CDR3 sequences, just over 3.5% seen once. This sample was taken before or after autologous hematopoietic stem cell transplantation (not recorded which). The receptors originated from a human donor with systemic sclerosis.

The table lists this clonotype with a few counts. The CDR3 reads CASSIMAATDTQYF. CDR3 sequence (DNA): TGTGCCAGTAGTATTATGGCAGCCACAGATACGCAGTATTTT. The chain has TRBV19 and TRBJ2-3; D remains unclear. Germline loops: CDR1 LNHDA, CDR2 SQIVND (reference sequence). The CDR3 is made up of 14 amino acids. The V gene lost 3 bases and the J gene lost 2 bases, with 9 bases spanning the gap.

This clonotype is medium-sized (0.01 to 0.1%). The V and J genes are TRBV5-1 and TRBJ2-1, with D tentatively TRBD2 (6 bases). From germline, CDR1 is SGHRS and CDR2 YFSETQ. CDR3 length equals 16 residues. V was cut by 5 bases and J by 3 bases, with 18 bases left in between. CDR3 bases: TGCGCCAGCAGTTATGCGGGCGGGGCCAGCTACAATGAGCAGTTCTTC. It specifies CASSYAGGASYNEQFF.

Judged by abundance, this clonotype is medium-sized (0.01 to 0.1%). V gene TRBV7-2 combines with J gene TRBJ2-2, with a possible D match to TRBD1 (6 bases). The V gene's germline CDR1 is SGHTA and CDR2 FQGNSA. V was cut by 5 bases and J by 5 bases, with 15 bases left in between. The CDR3 loop spans 15 amino acids. Written as DNA, the CDR3 is TGTGCCAGCAGCCCCTGGTGGGGGCGAACCGGGGAGCTGTTTTTT. Amino acids: CASSPWWGRTGELFF.

Judged by abundance, this clonotype is medium-sized. The CDR3 sequence: CASSQDGGGYTEAFF. The CDR3 DNA is TGCGCCAGCAGCCAAGACGGAGGGGGCTACACTGAAGCTTTCTTT. V is TRBV4-3 and J is TRBJ1-1; 7 bases are shared with TRBD1. From germline, CDR1 is LGHNA and CDR2 YSLEER. The V segment lost 0 bases and the J segment 3 bases; nucleotides outside the gene matches: 4. The CDR3 extends over 15 amino acids.

This clonotype is medium-sized within its sample. CDR3 loop: CASRGSYEQYF. The CDR3 region has the DNA TGCGCCAGCAGGGGATCCTACGAGCAGTACTTC. V and J are TRBV10-2 and TRBJ2-7, with no clear D. The germline V and J ends were trimmed by 6 bases and 1 base, with 4 bases remaining between them. Germline CDR1 reads WSHSY; CDR2 reads SAAADI. This CDR3 region has 11 residues.

This clonotype is classed as medium-sized. The chain links TRBV10-3 to TRBJ2-5; TRBD2 matches at 7 bases. After removal of 4 bases from V and 1 base from J, the junction contained 9 bases not matched to a gene. The CDR3 is made up of 16 amino acids. Germline assignment: CDR1 ENHRY and CDR2 SYGVKD. The CDR3 nucleotides are TGTGCCATCAGTGGTGCGGGGGACCCGGTCCAAGAGACCCAGTACTTC. Its translation: CAISGAGDPVQETQYF.

By sample fraction, this clonotype is medium-sized. The rearrangement joins TRBV20-1 to TRBJ2-5; a possible D gene is TRBD2 (5 bases). The CDR3 runs to 13 residues. V lost 3 bases to trimming and J lost 4 bases, with 12 bases between them. The germline CDR1 and CDR2 sequences are DFQATT and SNEGSKA (reference sequence). The CDR3 coding sequence is TGCAGTGCTAGGAGAGCGGCCCCAGAGACCCAGTACTTC. As protein: CSARRAAPETQYF.

This clonotype is medium-sized within its sample. The chain employs TRBV5-1 and TRBJ1-1, with TRBD1 identical over 8 bases. Per the germline V gene, CDR1 is SGHRS and CDR2 is YFSETQ. The trim removed 1 base at V and 5 bases at J, leaving 4 bases unmatched. CDR3 length: 14 residues. The CDR3 loop reads CASSLQGAKTEAFF. The CDR3 region has the DNA TGCGCCAGCAGCTTGCAGGGGGCAAAGACTGAAGCTTTCTTT.

In its sample, this clonotype ranks as medium-sized. The chain couples TRBV5-1 to TRBJ1-2, with D hard to call. V was shortened by 4 bases and J by 2 bases, with 9 bases between the two germline ends. Germline values: CDR1 SGHRS, CDR2 YFSETQ. The CDR3 totals 13 residues. The chain's CDR3 is CASSADANYGYTF. As DNA, the CDR3 is TGCGCCAGCAGCGCGGACGCCAACTATGGCTACACCTTC.

This clonotype is categorized as large. The J gene is TRBJ1-6, the V gene TRBV2; 11 bases map to TRBD1. This CDR3 region has 14 residues. The V gene's germline CDR1 is SNHLY and CDR2 FYNNEI. With V trimmed by 6 bases and J by 7 bases, 2 bases remained unmatched. In nucleotides, the CDR3 is TGTGCCAGCAGGGGACAGGGGGTCAATTCACCCCTCCACTTT. This encodes CASRGQGVNSPLHF.

By share, this clonotype ranks as medium-sized. The gene calls are TRBV20-1 and TRBJ2-1; D is undetermined. The CDR3 has 11 residues. Germline V CDR1 and CDR2: DFQATT, SNEGSKA (reference sequence). Deletions cut 3 bases from V and 8 bases from J, with 8 bases between. CDR3 loop: CSASLGHEQFF. The CDR3 nucleotides read TGCAGTGCTAGTCTAGGACATGAGCAGTTCTTC.

By frequency in the sample, this clonotype is medium-sized. The rearrangement uses TRBV7-6 and TRBJ1-1; no reliable D call. Trimming left V 1 base short and J 4 bases short, with 13 bases between. Germline CDR1 and CDR2: SGHVS and FNYEAQ. This CDR3 comprises 15 residues. The CDR3 region is CASSLVAVAGTEAFF. CDR3 sequence (DNA): TGTGCCAGCAGCTTAGTGGCGGTGGCCGGCACTGAAGCTTTCTTT.

CDR3: CASSLAQGQGSPLHF. DNA of the CDR3: TGTGCCAGCAGCTTAGCGCAGGGTCAGGGCTCACCCCTCCACTTT. V gene TRBV7-8 combines with J gene TRBJ1-6; perhaps TRBD1 as D (5 bases). The V end was cut by 0 bases, the J end by 10 bases, with 13 bases between. CDR1 SGHVS and CDR2 FQNEAQ come from the germline V gene. The CDR3 length is 15 residues. Using reference TRBV7-8 and TRBJ1-6 for the parts outside the CDR3, the full variable domain is GAGVSQSPRYKVAKRGQDVALRCDPISGHVSLFWYQQALGQGPEFLTYFQNEAQLDKSGLPSDRFFAERPEGSVSTLKIQRTQQEDSAVYLCASSLAQGQGSPLHFGNGTRLTVT.

This clonotype is classed as medium-sized. The chain employs TRBV27 and TRBJ1-6, with D perhaps matching TRBD1 (5 bases). CDR3 length: 14 amino acids. V was cut by 3 bases and J by 8 bases, with 11 bases left in between. Germline V CDR1 and CDR2: MNHEY, SMNVEV (reference sequence). The CDR3 reads CASSFGQGYSPLHF. CDR3 DNA: TGTGCCAGCAGTTTTGGGCAGGGTTATTCACCCCTCCACTTT.

This clonotype is termed medium-sized. The chain couples TRBV7-6 to TRBJ2-3, with D tentatively TRBD1 (6 bases). This CDR3 is built from 14 residues. V gave up 5 bases and J gave up 0 bases, with 9 bases separating them. CDR1 is SGHVS and CDR2 is FNYEAQ in the germline V gene. The CDR3 sequence is CASSIRGSTDTQYF. DNA for the CDR3: TGTGCCAGCAGCATAAGGGGGAGCACAGATACGCAGTATTTT.

Within the sample, this clonotype is medium-sized. The DNA of the CDR3 is TGTGCCAGCAGCTTAGGCCCCAGGGCCTACGAGCAGTACTTC. Translation gives CASSLGPRAYEQYF. This chain links TRBV7-2 with TRBJ2-7, with TRBD1 as a possible D gene (5 bases). The V end was cut by 1 base, the J end by 2 bases, with 9 bases between. Looked up from germline, CDR1 is SGHTA and CDR2 is FQGNSA. CDR3 size: 14 residues.

By frequency in the sample, this clonotype is medium-sized. The chain couples TRBV7-8 to TRBJ2-5; D remains unclear. V lost 3 bases and J 4 bases, leaving 6 bases between the germline ends. This CDR3 has 12 residues. CDR1 SGHVS and CDR2 FQNEAQ come from the germline V gene. The CDR3 reads CASSFGTETQYF. In nucleotides, the CDR3 is TGTGCCAGCAGCTTTGGTACAGAGACCCAGTACTTC.

This clonotype is medium-sized. V is TRBV9 and J is TRBJ2-1, with D perhaps matching TRBD1 (5 bases). Trimming removed 2 bases at V and 2 bases at J, with 11 bases between. Germline values: CDR1 SGDLS, CDR2 YYNGEE. The CDR3 totals 15 residues. The CDR3 sequence is CASSVQGETYNEQFF. The CDR3 DNA reads as TGTGCCAGCAGCGTCCAGGGTGAGACCTACAATGAGCAGTTCTTC.

This clonotype was recorded a few times. A much more abundant neighbour one base away suggests this may be a read error. The chain couples TRBV5-1 to TRBJ1-4; no reliable D call. V gave up 4 bases and J gave up 8 bases, with 12 bases separating them. Germline values: CDR1 SGHRS, CDR2 YFSETQ. The CDR3 runs 13 residues. The CDR3 DNA reads TGCGCCAGCAGCGGGGTGGTGGGAGAAAAACTGTTTTTT. It specifies CASSGVVGEKLFF.

In this sample, this clonotype is medium-sized (0.01 to 0.1%). V and J are TRBV7-9 and TRBJ1-1; no clear D. The CDR3 has 14 residues. The V end was cut by 5 bases, the J end by 2 bases, with 12 bases between. The germline CDR1 and CDR2 sequences are SEHNR and FQNEAQ (reference sequence). This CDR3 is CASSPPGLNTEAFF. CDR3 in DNA: TGTGCCAGCAGCCCCCCCGGTCTTAACACTGAAGCTTTCTTT. The whole variable domain, remainder taken from reference TRBV7-9 and TRBJ1-1, is DTGVSQNPRHKITKRGQNVTFRCDPISEHNRLYWYRQTLGQGPEFLTYFQNEAQLEKSRLLSDRFSAERPKGSFSTLEIQRTEQGDSAMYLCASSPPGLNTEAFFGQGTRLTVV.

Sample share makes this clonotype medium-sized. The chain joins TRBV5-1 to TRBJ2-5; TRBD2 aligns across 9 bases. The germline CDR1 and CDR2 sequences are SGHRS and YFSETQ. CDR3 length: 16 amino acids. The V and J ends lost 5 bases and 3 bases, in that order; junction bases with no gene match: 11. The CDR3 spells CASRAAGLASKETQYF. The CDR3 nucleotides read TGCGCCAGCAGAGCCGCAGGACTAGCGAGCAAAGAGACCCAGTACTTC.